The entry that follows covers one TCR beta chain sequence. Its antigen is unidentified. These data come from a study of early T cells in non-severe SARS-CoV-2 infection. Study overall: Sequencing of unsorted whole blood was done on bulk RNA, leaving chains unpaired. Regarding the study as a whole: Reliance on VDJdb matching favored anti-spike CD8 responses; private and CD4 specificities were missed.

Germline assignment: CDR1 SGHVS and CDR2 FNYEAQ. The ends lost 3 bases at V and 7 bases at J; junction bases unmatched: 17. The CDR3 is 17 residues long. Individually, cDNA molecules had unique molecular identifiers attached to them. Each CDR3 protein gets one entry after TCRdb re-called the 5' RACE reads with MiXCR. The sample shows about 100,000 distinct CDR3 sequences, around 12% of them seen only once. This sequence joins TRBV7-6 and TRBJ2-7, with TRBD2 matching over 8 bases. Sequencing was done on a sample of whole blood. The source of this sequence is an adult who was a healthcare worker with PCR-confirmed SARS-CoV-2 infection or an uninfected control (not recorded which). This chain's CDR3 is CASSFPDPGLEYPEQYF. The CDR3 coding sequence is TGTGCCAGCAGCTTTCCCGACCCGGGACTAGAATATCCGGAGCAGTACTTC.